The entry below describes one T cell receptor (beta chain). Its antigen is not known. This sample is part of a study of cytomegalovirus exposure and HLA in healthy donors. Study-wide findings and caveats: The study reported that TCR beta sequences accurately predicted HLA-A and HLA-B alleles in most subjects.

The PCR ran on 60 Vbeta and 13 Jbeta primers. Assay used: immunoSEQ multiplex PCR; TCRdb lists only in-frame clones, some missing. The sample has around 130,000 clones; 70% to 75% are singletons. The TCR originated in a woman aged 40 to 49 in good health and CMV-seropositive. Sequencing input: PBMCs.

The CDR3 region has the DNA TGTGCCAGCAGTTCGACTTCGACAGACCGGAACACTGAAGCTTTCTTT. Its protein is CASSSTSTDRNTEAFF. The chain recombines TRBV6-5 with TRBJ1-1, with D possibly being TRBD1 (5 bases). Germline V gene sequence: CDR1 MNHEY, CDR2 SVGAGI. Trimming removed 4 bases at V and 1 base at J, with 16 bases between. The CDR3 is made up of 16 amino acids.